This TCR beta chain was documented in a study of T cells in Graves' hyperthyroidism and ophthalmopathy. Stable disease denoted Graves' hyperthyroidism without ophthalmopathy progression within 18 months. Used for diagnoses were clinical symptoms, serum thyroxine and TRAb, thyroid ultrasound and orbital computed tomography. Researchers took RNA transcripts and amplified the TCR beta CDR3 regions from them. Carried out on the TCR CDR3, a first-round RT-PCR used the HTBI primer set. TCRdb recomputed calls from the multiplex PCR reads with MiXCR, one row per CDR3 protein. The sample records tens of thousands of distinct CDR3 sequences, about 54% being singletons. Trimming shortened V by 2 bases and J by 3 bases, and 14 bases separated the two germline ends. In germline, CDR1 is SGHTA, CDR2 FQGTGA. The CDR3 runs 15 residues.

This clonotype was obtained from a young man with Graves' hyperthyroidism. This chain links TRBV7-3 with TRBJ2-7; no clear D. The sequenced material came from peripheral blood or thyroid tissue (not recorded which). CDR3 sequence reads: CASSLYRSGSYEQYF. CDR3 nucleotide sequence: TGTGCCAGCAGCTTATACCGTTCGGGCAGCTACGAGCAGTACTTC.